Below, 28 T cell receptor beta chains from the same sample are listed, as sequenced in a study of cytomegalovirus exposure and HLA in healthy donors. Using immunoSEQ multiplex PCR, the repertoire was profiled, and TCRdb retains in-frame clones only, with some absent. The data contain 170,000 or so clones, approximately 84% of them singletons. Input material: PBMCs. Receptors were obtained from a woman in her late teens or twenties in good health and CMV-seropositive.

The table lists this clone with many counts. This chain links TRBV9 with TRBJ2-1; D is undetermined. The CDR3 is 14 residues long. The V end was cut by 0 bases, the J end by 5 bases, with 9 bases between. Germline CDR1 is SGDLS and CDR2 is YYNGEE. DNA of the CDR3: TGTGCCAGCAGCGTAGCGGCAGCGAACAATGAGCAGTTCTTC. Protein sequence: CASSVAAANNEQFF.

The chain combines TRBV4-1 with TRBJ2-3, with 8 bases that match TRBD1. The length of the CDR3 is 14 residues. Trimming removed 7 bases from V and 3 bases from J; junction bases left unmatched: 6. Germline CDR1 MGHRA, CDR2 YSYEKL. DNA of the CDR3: TGCGCCAGCATGGACAGGGCAGAAACAGATACGCAGTATTTT. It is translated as CASMDRAETDTQYF.

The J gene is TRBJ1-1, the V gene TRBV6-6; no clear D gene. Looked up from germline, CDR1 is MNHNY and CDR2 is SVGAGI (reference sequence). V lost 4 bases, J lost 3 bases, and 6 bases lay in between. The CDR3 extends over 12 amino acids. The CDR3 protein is CASSLEYTEAFF. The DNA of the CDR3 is TGTGCCAGCAGTTTGGAGTACACTGAAGCTTTCTTT.

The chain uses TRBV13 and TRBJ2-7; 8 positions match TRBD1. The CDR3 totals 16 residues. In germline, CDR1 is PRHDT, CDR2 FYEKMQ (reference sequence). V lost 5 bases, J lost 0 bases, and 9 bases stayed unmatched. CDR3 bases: TGTGCCAGCAGCCCCCCCCACGGACAGGGCTCCTACGAGCAGTACTTC. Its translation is CASSPPHGQGSYEQYF.

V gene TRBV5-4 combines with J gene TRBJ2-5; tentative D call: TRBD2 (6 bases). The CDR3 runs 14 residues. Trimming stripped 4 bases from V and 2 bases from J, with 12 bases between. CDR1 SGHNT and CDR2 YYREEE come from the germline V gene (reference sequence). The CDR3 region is CASSPSGLQETQYF. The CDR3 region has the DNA TGTGCCAGCAGCCCATCGGGACTTCAAGAGACCCAGTACTTC.

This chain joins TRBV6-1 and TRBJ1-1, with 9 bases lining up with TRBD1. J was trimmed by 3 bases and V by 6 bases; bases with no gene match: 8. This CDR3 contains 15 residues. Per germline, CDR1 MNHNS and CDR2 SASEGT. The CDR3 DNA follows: TGTGCCAGCAGGTTGGACAGGGGTTTTGACACTGAAGCTTTCTTT. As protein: CASRLDRGFDTEAFF.

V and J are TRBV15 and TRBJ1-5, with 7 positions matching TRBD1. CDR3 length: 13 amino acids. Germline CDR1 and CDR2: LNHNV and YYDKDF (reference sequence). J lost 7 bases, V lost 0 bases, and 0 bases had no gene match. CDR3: CATSRDRGQPQHF. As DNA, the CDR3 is TGTGCCACCAGCAGAGACAGGGGGCAGCCCCAGCATTTT.

The CDR3 nucleotides are TGTGCCAGCAGCGCCCCGGGACTGTGGATAGGGGGCTACACCTTC. It codes for CASSAPGLWIGGYTF. The J gene is TRBJ1-2, the V gene TRBV9, with a weak D call TRBD1 (5 bases). CDR3 length: 15 amino acids. CDR1 SGDLS and CDR2 YYNGEE come from the germline V gene. Trimming removed 3 bases at V and 8 bases at J, with 20 bases between.

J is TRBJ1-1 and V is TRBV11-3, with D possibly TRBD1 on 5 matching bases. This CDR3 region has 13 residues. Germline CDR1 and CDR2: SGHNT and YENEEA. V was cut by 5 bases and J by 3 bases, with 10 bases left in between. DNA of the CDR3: TGTGCCAGCAGCCTGGGACTGGACACTGAAGCTTTCTTT. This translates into CASSLGLDTEAFF. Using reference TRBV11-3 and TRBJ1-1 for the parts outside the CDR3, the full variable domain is EAGVVQSPRYKIIEKKQPVAFWCNPISGHNTLYWYLQNLGQGPELLIRYENEEAVDDSQLPKDRFSAERLKGVDSTLKIQPAELGDSAVYLCASSLGLDTEAFFGQGTRLTVV.

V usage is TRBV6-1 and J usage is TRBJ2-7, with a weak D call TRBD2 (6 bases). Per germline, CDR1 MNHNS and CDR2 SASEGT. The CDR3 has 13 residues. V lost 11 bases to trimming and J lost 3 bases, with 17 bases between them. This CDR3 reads CAARRGRDYEQYF. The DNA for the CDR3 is TGTGCCGCCCGGCGGGGCCGCGACTACGAGCAGTACTTC.

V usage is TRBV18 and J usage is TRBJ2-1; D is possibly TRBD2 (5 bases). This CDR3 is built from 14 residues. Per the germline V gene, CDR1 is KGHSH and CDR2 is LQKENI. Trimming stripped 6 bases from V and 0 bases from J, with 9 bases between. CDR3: CASSLRDSYNEQFF. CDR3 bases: TGTGCCAGCTCCCTCCGGGACTCCTACAATGAGCAGTTCTTC. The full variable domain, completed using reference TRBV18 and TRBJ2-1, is NAGVMQNPRHLVRRRGQEARLRCSPMKGHSHVYWYRQLPEEGLKFMVYLQKENIIDESGMPKERFSAEFPKEGPSILRIQQVVRGDSAAYFCASSLRDSYNEQFFGPGTRLTVL.

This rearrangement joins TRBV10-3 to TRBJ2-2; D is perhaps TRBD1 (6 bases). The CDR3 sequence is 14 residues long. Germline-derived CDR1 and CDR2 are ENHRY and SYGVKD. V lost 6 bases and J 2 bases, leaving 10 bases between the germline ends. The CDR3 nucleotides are TGTGCCATCAGACCGGGACAAAACACCGGGGAGCTGTTTTTT. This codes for CAIRPGQNTGELFF.

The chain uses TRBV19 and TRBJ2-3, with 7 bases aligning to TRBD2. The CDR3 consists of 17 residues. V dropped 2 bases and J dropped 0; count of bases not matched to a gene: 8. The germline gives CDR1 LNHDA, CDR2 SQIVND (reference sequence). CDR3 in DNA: TGTGCCAGTAGTATATCAGTTGGGGGGGTAAGCACAGATACGCAGTATTTT. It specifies CASSISVGGVSTDTQYF.

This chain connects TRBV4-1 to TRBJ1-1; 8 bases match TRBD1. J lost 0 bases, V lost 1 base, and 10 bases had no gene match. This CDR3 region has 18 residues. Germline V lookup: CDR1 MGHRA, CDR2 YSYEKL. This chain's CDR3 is CASSQGTGKRTLNTEAFF. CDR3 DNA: TGCGCCAGCAGCCAAGGGACAGGGAAGCGCACCCTGAACACTGAAGCTTTCTTT.

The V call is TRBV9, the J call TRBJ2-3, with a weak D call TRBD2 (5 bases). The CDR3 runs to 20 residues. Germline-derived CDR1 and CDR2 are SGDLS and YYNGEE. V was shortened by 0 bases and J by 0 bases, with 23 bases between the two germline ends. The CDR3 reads CASSVGTPVWGTTSTDTQYF. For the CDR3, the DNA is TGTGCCAGCAGCGTAGGGACTCCCGTCTGGGGAACAACTAGCACAGATACGCAGTATTTT.

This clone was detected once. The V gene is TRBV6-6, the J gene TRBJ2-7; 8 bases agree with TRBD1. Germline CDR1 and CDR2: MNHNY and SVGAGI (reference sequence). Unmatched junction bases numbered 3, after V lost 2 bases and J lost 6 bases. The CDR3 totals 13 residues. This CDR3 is CASSYGRGREQYF. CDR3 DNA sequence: TGTGCCAGCAGTTACGGCAGGGGGCGCGAGCAGTACTTC.

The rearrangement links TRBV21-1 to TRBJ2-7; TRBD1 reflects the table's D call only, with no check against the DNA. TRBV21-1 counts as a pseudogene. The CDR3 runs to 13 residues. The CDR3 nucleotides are TGTGCCAGCAGGCAGGACAGGATCTACGAGCAGTACTTC. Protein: CASRQDRIYEQYF.

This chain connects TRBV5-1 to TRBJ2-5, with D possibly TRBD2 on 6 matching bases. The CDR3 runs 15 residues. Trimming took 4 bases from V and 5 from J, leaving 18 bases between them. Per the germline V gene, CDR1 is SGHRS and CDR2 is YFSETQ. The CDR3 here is CASSPEFPRGETQYF. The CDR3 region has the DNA TGCGCCAGCAGCCCGGAATTCCCCCGGGGGGAGACCCAGTACTTC.

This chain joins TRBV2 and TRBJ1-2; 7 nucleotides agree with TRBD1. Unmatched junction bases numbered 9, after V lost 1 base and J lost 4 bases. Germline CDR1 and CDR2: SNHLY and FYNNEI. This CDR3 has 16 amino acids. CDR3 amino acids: CASSEVGQALRYGYTF. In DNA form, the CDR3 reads TGTGCCAGCAGTGAAGTCGGACAGGCCCTTCGCTATGGCTACACCTTC.

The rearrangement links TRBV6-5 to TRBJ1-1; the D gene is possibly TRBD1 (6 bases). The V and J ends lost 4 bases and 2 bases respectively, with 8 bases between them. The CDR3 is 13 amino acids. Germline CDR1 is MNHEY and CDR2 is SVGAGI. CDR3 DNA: TGTGCCAGCAGTTGGGGACAAAACACTGAAGCTTTCTTT. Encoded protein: CASSWGQNTEAFF.

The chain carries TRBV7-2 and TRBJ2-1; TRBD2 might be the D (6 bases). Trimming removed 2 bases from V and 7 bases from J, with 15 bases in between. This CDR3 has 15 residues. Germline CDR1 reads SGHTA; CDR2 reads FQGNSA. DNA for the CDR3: TGTGCCAGCAGCTTAATGGTGCGGGGCTTGAATGAGCAGTTCTTC. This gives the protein CASSLMVRGLNEQFF.

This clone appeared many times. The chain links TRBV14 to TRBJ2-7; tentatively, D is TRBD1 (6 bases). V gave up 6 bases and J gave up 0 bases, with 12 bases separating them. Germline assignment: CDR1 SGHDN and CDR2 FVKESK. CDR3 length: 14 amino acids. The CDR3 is CASRMTGPSYEQYF. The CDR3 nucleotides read TGTGCCAGCAGAATGACAGGCCCCTCCTACGAGCAGTACTTC.

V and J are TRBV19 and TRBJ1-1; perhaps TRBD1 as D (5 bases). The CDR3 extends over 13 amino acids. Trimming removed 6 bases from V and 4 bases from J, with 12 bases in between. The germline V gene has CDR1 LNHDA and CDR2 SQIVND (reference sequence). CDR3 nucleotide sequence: TGTGCCAGTAGGGATGGGGGGTTCACTGAAGCTTTCTTT. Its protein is CASRDGGFTEAFF.

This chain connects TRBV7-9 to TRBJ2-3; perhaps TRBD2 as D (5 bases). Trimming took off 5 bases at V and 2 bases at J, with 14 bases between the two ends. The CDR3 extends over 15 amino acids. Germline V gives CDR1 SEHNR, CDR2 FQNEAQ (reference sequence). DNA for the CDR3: TGTGCCAGCAGCCTCGAGGGCGGGCCCACAGATACGCAGTATTTT. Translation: CASSLEGGPTDTQYF.

CDR3 sequence reads: CASSMAQSSYNEQFF. CDR3 nucleotides: TGTGCCAGTAGTATGGCACAGAGCTCCTACAATGAGCAGTTCTTC. V is TRBV19 and J is TRBJ2-1, with D uncertain. The CDR3 is 15 residues long. Deletions cut 3 bases from V and 0 bases from J, with 9 bases between. CDR1 is LNHDA, CDR2 SQIVND, per germline (reference sequence).

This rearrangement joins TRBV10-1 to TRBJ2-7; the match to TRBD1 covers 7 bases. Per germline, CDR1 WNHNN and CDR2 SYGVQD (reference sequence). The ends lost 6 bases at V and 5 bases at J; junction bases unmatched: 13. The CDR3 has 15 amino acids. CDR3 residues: CASSPTGTAPDEQYF. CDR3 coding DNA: TGCGCCAGCAGCCCCACCGGGACAGCGCCTGACGAGCAGTACTTC.

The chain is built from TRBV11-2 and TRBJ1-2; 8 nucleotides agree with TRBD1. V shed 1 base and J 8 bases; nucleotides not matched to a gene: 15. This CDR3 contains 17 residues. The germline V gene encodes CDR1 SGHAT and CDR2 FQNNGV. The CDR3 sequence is CASSLVTGALSRVGYTF. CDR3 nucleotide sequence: TGTGCCAGCAGCTTAGTGACAGGGGCTCTGTCGAGGGTAGGCTACACCTTC.

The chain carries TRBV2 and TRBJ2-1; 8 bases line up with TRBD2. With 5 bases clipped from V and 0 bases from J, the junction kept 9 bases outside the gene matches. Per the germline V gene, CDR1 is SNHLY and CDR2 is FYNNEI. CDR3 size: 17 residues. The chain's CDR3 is CASSSLGTSSSYNEQFF. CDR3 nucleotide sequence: TGTGCCAGCAGTAGCCTCGGGACTAGTAGCTCCTACAATGAGCAGTTCTTC.